This passage covers 15 T cell receptor beta chains from one sample sequenced in a study of blood T cell repertoires in COVID-19 (dated by TCRdb to about 2020). Receptor amplification or capture employed the immunoSEQ multiplex PCR assay. The clones in this table, taken by TCRdb from immuneACCESS, are in-frame only. Not every clone is retained; where verified, under half of the shortfall comes from an unresolved V gene, and the cause of the rest is unknown. The sample profile shows 130,000 to 150,000 clones; 75% to 90% of them were found once. The biggest ten clones account for 6.5% to 9.5% of the sample. Sequencing input: peripheral blood. All receptors derive from a woman aged 60-75 years with COVID-19, enrolled during active disease.

This chain links TRBV19 with TRBJ2-6; D is perhaps TRBD1 (6 bases). The ends were cut back, 3 bases at V and 3 bases at J, with 9 bases in the middle. Per the germline V gene, CDR1 is LNHDA and CDR2 is SQIVND (reference sequence). The CDR3 consists of 15 residues. The CDR3 spells CASSIPGVGANVLTF. The CDR3 coding sequence is TGTGCCAGTAGTATCCCAGGGGTTGGGGCCAACGTCCTGACTTTC.

This sequence joins TRBV29-1 and TRBJ1-1; D might be TRBD1 (6 bases). CDR3 length: 13 amino acids. Between the trimmed V and J ends, which lost 3 bases and 6 bases, there was a span of 14 bases. Germline V gene data show CDR1 as SQVTM and CDR2 as ANQGSEA. CDR3 in amino acids: CSVDGGEGAEAFF. In DNA form, the CDR3 reads TGCAGCGTTGATGGCGGGGAGGGGGCTGAAGCTTTCTTT.

V gene TRBV3-1 (or the pseudogene TRBV3-2) combines with J gene TRBJ1-2, with D unclear. The CDR3 length is 13 residues. Trimming took 4 bases from V and 3 from J, leaving 9 bases between them. Germline CDR1 LGHDT, CDR2 YNNKEL (reference sequence). In DNA form, the CDR3 reads TGTGCCAGCAGCCCCCCAGACTACTATGGCTACACCTTC. Its translation is CASSPPDYYGYTF.

In its sample, this clone was seen a few times. The CDR3 nucleotides read TGTGCCAGCAGCATATCAGGGGTGGGCACCGGGGAGCTGTTTTTT. Encoded protein: CASSISGVGTGELFF. The gene calls are TRBV7-7 and TRBJ2-2, with D tentatively TRBD1 (6 bases). Trimming left V 5 bases short and J 4 bases short, with 14 bases between. The CDR3 contains 15 residues. Germline lookup yields CDR1 SSHAT and CDR2 FNYEAQ (reference sequence).

The sample holds one count of this clone. The genes are TRBV12-3 or TRBV12-4 and TRBJ2-7; weak D call: TRBD1 (6 bases). V was pared by 6 bases and J by 5 bases, with 14 bases between. CDR3 length equals 13 residues. As DNA, the CDR3 is TGTGCCAGCAGACCAACAGGGCGCCACGAGCAGTACTTC. It translates to CASRPTGRHEQYF.

The chain combines TRBV4-1 with TRBJ2-2; D may be TRBD2 (6 bases). The CDR3 totals 17 residues. V dropped 0 bases and J dropped 6 bases, with 17 bases sitting between them. Germline V gene lookup returns CDR1 MGHRA and CDR2 YSYEKL. This CDR3 reads CASSQELSDAGPGELFF. CDR3 coding DNA: TGCGCCAGCAGCCAAGAATTGAGTGATGCGGGGCCCGGGGAGCTGTTTTTT.

The chain employs TRBV30 and TRBJ1-1; D is possibly TRBD1 (5 bases). Germline V lookup: CDR1 GTSNPN, CDR2 SVGIG (reference sequence). The CDR3 length is 14 residues. V dropped 4 bases and J dropped 12 bases, with 24 bases sitting between them. The CDR3 sequence is CAWTRVSAGRKTFF. Here the CDR3 DNA reads TGTGCCTGGACGAGGGTCTCCGCAGGGAGGAAGACTTTCTTT.

The V gene is TRBV6-5, the J gene TRBJ1-1; a weak D match, TRBD1 (5 bases). Trimming took 0 bases from V and 3 from J, leaving 11 bases between them. The CDR3 has 15 residues. Germline V gene data show CDR1 as MNHEY and CDR2 as SVGAGI. The CDR3 protein is CASSYSTGGDTEAFF. As DNA, the CDR3 is TGTGCCAGCAGTTACTCGACCGGGGGTGACACTGAAGCTTTCTTT.

The CDR3 coding sequence is TGTGCCAGCAGCCATAGTGGCAGAGGTCCCTCTCTCTATGGCTACACCTTC. Translating it yields CASSHSGRGPSLYGYTF. The chain couples TRBV3-1 (or the pseudogene TRBV3-2) to TRBJ1-2, with D hard to call. Germline V CDR1 and CDR2: LGHDT, YNNKEL (reference sequence). The length of the CDR3 is 17 residues. Trimming cost V 3 bases and J 4 bases, with 21 bases left between them.

There are a few counts of this clone. The chain has TRBV7-9 and TRBJ2-2; 9 nucleotides line up with TRBD1. This CDR3 is built from 18 residues. V gave up 1 base and J gave up 3 bases; unmatched junction bases: 9. The germline V gene has CDR1 SEHNR and CDR2 FQNEAQ (reference sequence). The CDR3 protein is CASSLGEGQGVYTGELFF. The CDR3 region has the DNA TGTGCCAGCAGCTTAGGAGAGGGACAGGGTGTCTACACCGGGGAGCTGTTTTTT.

The V call is TRBV15, the J call TRBJ2-1; D uncertain. In germline, CDR1 is LNHNV, CDR2 YYDKDF (reference sequence). The CDR3 length is 14 residues. The ends were cut back, 0 bases at V and 8 bases at J, with 11 bases in the middle. CDR3 region: CATSRDVAQDEQFF. The CDR3 DNA reads TGTGCCACCAGCAGAGATGTGGCGCAGGATGAGCAGTTCTTC.

The chain combines TRBV4-3 with TRBJ2-1; TRBD2 agrees at 8 bases. With 6 bases clipped from V and 6 bases from J, the junction kept 10 bases outside the gene matches. The CDR3 length is 15 residues. Germline V gives CDR1 LGHNA, CDR2 YSLEER. The CDR3 here is CASSEEAAGVNEQFF. Written as DNA, the CDR3 is TGCGCCAGCAGTGAAGAGGCAGCGGGGGTCAATGAGCAGTTCTTC.

The V gene is TRBV19, the J gene TRBJ2-7, with D possibly being TRBD1 (6 bases). The V gene lost 6 bases and the J gene lost 5 bases, with 20 bases spanning the gap. In germline, CDR1 is LNHDA, CDR2 SQIVND (reference sequence). The CDR3 has 15 amino acids. The CDR3 protein is CASSLGQGSLDEQYF. As DNA, the CDR3 is TGTGCCAGTAGCCTGGGACAAGGATCGTTGGACGAGCAGTACTTC. The full variable domain, completed using reference TRBV19 and TRBJ2-7, is DGGITQSPKYLFRKEGQNVTLSCEQNLNHDAMYWYRQDPGQGLRLIYYSQIVNDFQKGDIAEGYSVSREKKESFPLTVTSAQKNPTAFYLCASSLGQGSLDEQYFGPGTRLTVT.

The rearrangement links TRBV6-5 to TRBJ1-1; 7 nucleotides agree with TRBD1. CDR1 and CDR2 (germline): MNHEY, SVGAGI. V shed 7 bases and J 1 base; nucleotides not matched to a gene: 6. This CDR3 comprises 14 residues. The CDR3 protein is CASTPQGSNTEAFF. Written as DNA, the CDR3 is TGTGCCAGCACCCCACAGGGGTCGAACACTGAAGCTTTCTTT.

The rearrangement links TRBV27 to TRBJ1-1; D gene uncertain. The CDR3 sequence is 14 residues long. Germline V gives CDR1 MNHEY, CDR2 SMNVEV (reference sequence). The V end lost 1 base, the J end lost 4 bases, and 10 bases lay between the germline ends. The CDR3 reads CASSLFTGITEAFF. The DNA of the CDR3 is TGTGCCAGCAGTTTATTTACGGGAATCACTGAAGCTTTCTTT.